The sequence of this TCR beta chain was determined in a study of blood T cell repertoires in COVID-19. Across the study: Researchers got acute and convalescent COVID-19 samples from the United States, Italy and Spain. PBMCs, B-cell-depleted T cells, or T cells were the source of the cDNA or gDNA that made up the material.

V was clipped by 7 bases and J by 5 bases; unmatched bases: 7. Per germline, CDR1 SNHLY and CDR2 FYNNEI. This CDR3 has 13 amino acids. Authors' methods: Estimation of nucleated cell counts relied on the amplification of reference gene primers. Here immunoSEQ multiplex PCR was the method, and the copy in TCRdb shows in-frame clones only, minus some. V and J calls and clone size are as listed in that table; D and trimming were resolved from the DNA. Of 90,000 to 120,000 clones in the sample, about nine tenths were seen once. V usage is TRBV2 and J usage is TRBJ2-5; 7 nucleotides agree with TRBD1. The clonotype was recovered from a man over 45 with active or convalescent COVID-19. The sequenced material came from peripheral blood. The CDR3 DNA follows: TGTGCCAGCAAGCAACAGGGGACGGAGACCCAGTACTTC. The encoded protein is CASKQQGTETQYF.